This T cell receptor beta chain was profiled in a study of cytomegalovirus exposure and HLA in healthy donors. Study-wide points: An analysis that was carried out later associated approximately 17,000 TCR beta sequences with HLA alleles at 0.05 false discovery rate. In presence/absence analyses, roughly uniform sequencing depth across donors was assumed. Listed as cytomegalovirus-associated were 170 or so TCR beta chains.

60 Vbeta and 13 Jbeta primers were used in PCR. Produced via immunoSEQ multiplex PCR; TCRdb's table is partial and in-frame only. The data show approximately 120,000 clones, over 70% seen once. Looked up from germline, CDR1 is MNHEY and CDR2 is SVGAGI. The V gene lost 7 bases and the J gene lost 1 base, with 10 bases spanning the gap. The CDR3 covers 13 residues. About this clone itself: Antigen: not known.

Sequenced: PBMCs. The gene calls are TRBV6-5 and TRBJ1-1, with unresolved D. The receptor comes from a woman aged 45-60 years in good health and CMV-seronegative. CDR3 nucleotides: TGTGCCAGCATCCCCTATCAGAACACTGAAGCTTTCTTT. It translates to CASIPYQNTEAFF.